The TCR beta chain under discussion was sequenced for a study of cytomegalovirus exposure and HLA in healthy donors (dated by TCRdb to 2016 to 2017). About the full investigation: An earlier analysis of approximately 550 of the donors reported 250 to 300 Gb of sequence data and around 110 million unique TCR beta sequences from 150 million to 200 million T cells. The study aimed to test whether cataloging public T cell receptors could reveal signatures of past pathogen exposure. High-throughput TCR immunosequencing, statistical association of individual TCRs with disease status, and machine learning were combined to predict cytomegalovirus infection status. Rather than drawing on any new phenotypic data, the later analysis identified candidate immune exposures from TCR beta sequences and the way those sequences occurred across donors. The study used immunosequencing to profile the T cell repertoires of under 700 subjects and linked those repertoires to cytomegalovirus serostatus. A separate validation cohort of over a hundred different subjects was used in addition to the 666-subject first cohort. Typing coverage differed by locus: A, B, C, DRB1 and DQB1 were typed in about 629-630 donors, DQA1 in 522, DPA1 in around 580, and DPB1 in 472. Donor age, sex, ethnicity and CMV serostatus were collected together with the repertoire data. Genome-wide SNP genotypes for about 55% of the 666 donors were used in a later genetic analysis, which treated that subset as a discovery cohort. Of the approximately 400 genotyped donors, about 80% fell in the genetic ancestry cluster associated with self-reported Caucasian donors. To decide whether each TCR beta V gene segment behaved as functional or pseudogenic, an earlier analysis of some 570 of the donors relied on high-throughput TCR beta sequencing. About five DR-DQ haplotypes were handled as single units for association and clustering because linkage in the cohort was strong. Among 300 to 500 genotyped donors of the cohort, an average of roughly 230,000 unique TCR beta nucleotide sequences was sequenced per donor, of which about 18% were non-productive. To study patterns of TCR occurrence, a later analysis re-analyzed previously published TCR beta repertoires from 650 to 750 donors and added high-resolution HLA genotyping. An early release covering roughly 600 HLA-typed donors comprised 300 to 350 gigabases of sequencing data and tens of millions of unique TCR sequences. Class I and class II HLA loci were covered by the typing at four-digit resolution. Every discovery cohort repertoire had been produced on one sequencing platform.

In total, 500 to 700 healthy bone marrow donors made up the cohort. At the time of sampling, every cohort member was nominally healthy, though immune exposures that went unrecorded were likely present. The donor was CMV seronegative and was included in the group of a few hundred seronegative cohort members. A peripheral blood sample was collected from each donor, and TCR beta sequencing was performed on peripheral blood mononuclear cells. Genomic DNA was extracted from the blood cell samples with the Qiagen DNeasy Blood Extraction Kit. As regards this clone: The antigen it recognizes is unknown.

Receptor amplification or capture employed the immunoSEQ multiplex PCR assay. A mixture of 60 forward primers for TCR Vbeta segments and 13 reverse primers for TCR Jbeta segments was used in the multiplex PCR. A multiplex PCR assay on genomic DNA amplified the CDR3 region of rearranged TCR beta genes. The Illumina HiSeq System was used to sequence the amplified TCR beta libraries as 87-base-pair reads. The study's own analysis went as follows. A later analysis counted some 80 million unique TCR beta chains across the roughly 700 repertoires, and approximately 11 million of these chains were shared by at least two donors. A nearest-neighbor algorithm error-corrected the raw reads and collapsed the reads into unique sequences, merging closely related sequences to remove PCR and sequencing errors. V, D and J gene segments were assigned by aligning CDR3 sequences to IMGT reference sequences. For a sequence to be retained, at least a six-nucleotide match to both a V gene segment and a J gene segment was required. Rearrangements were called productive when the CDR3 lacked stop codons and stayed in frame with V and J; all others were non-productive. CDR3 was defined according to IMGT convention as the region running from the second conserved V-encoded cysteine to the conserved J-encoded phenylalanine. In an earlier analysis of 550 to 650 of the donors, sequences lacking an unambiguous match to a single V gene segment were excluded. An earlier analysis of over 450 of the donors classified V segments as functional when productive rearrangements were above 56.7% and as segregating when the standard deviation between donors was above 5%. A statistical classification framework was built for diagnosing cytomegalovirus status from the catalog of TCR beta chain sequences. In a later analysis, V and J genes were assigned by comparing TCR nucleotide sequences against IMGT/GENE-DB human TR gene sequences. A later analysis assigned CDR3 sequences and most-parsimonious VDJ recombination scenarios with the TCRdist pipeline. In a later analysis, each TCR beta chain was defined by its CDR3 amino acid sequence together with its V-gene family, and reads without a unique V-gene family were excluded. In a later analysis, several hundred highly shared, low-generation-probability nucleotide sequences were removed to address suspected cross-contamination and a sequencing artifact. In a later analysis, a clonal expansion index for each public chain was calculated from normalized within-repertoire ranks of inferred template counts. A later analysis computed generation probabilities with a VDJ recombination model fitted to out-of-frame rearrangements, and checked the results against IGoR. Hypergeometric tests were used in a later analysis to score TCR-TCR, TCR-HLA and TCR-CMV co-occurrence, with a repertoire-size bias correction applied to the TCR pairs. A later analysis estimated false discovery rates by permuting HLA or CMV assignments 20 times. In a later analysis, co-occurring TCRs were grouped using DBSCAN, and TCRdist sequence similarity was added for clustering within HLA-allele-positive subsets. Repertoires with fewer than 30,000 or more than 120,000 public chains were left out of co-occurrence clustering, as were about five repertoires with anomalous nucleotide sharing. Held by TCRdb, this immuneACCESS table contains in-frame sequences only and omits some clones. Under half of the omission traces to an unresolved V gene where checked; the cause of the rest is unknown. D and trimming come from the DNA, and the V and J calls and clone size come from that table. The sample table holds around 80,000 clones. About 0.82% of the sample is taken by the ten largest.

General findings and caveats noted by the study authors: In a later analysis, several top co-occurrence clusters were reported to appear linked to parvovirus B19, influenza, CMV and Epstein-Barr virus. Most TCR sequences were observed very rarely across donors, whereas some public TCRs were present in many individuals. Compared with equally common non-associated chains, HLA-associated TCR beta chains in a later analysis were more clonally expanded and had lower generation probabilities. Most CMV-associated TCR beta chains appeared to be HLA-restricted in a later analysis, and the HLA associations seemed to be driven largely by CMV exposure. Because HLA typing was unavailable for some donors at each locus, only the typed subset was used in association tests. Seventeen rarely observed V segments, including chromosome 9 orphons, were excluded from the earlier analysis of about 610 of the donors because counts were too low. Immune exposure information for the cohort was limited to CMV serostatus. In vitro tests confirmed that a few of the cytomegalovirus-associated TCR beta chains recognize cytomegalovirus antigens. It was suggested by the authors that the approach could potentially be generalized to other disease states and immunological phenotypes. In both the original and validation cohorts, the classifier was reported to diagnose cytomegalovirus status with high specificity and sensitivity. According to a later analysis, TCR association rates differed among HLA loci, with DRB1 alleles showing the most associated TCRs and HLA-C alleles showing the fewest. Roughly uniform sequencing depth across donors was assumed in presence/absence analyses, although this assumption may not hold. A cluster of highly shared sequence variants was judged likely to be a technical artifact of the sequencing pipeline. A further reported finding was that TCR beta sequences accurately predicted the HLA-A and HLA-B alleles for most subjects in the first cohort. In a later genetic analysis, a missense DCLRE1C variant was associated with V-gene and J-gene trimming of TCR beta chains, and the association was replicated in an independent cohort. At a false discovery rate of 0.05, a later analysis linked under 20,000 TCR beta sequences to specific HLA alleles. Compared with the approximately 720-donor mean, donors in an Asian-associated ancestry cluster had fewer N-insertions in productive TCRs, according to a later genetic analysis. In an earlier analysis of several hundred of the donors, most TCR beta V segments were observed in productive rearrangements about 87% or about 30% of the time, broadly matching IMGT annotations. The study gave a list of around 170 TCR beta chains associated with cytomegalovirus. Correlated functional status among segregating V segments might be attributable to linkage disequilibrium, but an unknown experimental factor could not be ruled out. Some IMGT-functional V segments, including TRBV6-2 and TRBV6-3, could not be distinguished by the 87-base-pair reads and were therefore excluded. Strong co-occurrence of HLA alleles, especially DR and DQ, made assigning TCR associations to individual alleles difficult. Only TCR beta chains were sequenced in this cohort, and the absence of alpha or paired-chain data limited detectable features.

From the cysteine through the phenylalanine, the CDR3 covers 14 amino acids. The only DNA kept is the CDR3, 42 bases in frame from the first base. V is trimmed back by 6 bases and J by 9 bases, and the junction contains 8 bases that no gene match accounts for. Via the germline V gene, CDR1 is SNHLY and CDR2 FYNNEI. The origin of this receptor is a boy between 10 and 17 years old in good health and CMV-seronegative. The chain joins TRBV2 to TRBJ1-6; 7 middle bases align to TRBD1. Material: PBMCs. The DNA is TGTGCCAGCAGACCGACAGGGACTTCTTCACCCCTCCACTTT. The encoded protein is CASRPTGTSSPLHF.